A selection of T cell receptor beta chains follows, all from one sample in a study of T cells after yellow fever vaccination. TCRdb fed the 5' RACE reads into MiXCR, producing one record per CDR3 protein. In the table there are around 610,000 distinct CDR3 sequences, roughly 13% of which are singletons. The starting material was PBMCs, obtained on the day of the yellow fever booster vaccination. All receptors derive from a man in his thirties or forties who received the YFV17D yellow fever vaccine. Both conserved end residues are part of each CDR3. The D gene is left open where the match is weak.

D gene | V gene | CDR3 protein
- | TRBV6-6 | CASSYSGSGELFF
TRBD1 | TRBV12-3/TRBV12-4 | CASSRTGENTEAFF
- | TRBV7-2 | CASSLKSGREQFF
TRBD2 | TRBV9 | CASSVETSGRYNEQFF
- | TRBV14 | CASSQGVSHSYNEQFF
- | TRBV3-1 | CASIGLYNSPLHF
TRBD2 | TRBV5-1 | CASSLALLAGNEQFF
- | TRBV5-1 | CASSRGISNEQYF
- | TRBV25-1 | CASSKQLTGELFF
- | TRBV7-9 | CASSGQGRDTGELFF
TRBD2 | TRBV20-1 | CSANREGTYEQYF